This T cell receptor beta chain is drawn from a study of CD8+CD57+ T cells in acquired aplastic anemia. Study-level information: DNA recovered from sorted CD4+ and CD8+ cells had a mean of about 3.5 ug.

In this sample, this clonotype turned up many times. The antigen is not known. Study findings and constraints: Fewer than 35 shared CD8+ CDR3s appeared highly expressed within patients' immunodominant clones. No significant patient-versus-control difference appeared in CD8+ Simpson's diversity.

Genomic DNA, serving as template, underwent TCR beta VDJ and CDR3 profiling. TCRdb passed the reads through MiXCR, listing each CDR3 protein once. The sample lists around 230,000 distinct CDR3 sequences; 61% were seen once. V shed 0 bases and J shed 4 bases, with 16 bases lying between them. This CDR3 comprises 16 residues. The germline gives CDR1 MNHEY, CDR2 SVGAGI. The sample comprised sorted CD4+, CD8+, or CD8+CD57+ T cells (not recorded which) from PBMCs. The V gene is TRBV6-5, the J gene TRBJ2-7; D gene uncertain. The sequence was obtained from a human donor in good health. CDR3 nucleotide sequence: TGTGCCAGCAGTTACTCGAAATATTCGGCTGAATACGAGCAGTACTTC. Residues: CASSYSKYSAEYEQYF.